There are a few counts of the clone carrying this T cell receptor beta chain. The antigen is undetermined. The sample comes from a study of T cells in narcolepsy. General study points: Autoreactive clonotypes reportedly recurred in blood of same and different patients, not controls. Comparing one patient's CSF and blood CD4+ clonotypes highlighted HCRT- and TRIB2-specific autoreactive clonotypes.

Germline CDR1 reads SNHLY; CDR2 reads FYNNEI. V was trimmed by 8 bases and J by 8 bases, leaving 15 bases between them. The CDR3 extends over 13 amino acids. Produced via immunoSEQ multiplex PCR; TCRdb's table is partial and in-frame only. The sample lists around 30,000 clones; around 80% were seen once. Sequencing was carried out using CD45RA- memory CD4+ T cells from PBMCs. The J gene is TRBJ1-4, the V gene TRBV2; a weak D match, TRBD1 (5 bases). This receptor was obtained from a human donor with narcolepsy. The CDR3 coding sequence is TGTGCCAGCCTGGGACTTGGGTACGAAAAACTGTTTTTT. Protein product: CASLGLGYEKLFF.